This TCR beta chain was identified during a study of shared clonotypes between healthy human individuals. The wider study: The study used three CD4 naive, three CD4 memory, two CD8 naive and one CD8 memory plate per donor.

Source study methods: Because ImmunoSEQ provided only junction sequences with no quality scores, the filtering differed. Some clones are missing from TCRdb's copy, which holds only in-frame ones; the method was immunoSEQ multiplex PCR. D and trimming come from the DNA, and the V and J calls and clone size come from that table. Of millions of clones in the sample, roughly 94% were seen once. CDR1 and CDR2 from the germline V gene are MDHEN and SYDVKM. V lost 1 base to trimming and J lost 0 bases, with 16 bases between them. The CDR3 is 18 amino acids. The authors divided CD4+ cells into CD45RA+ naive and CD45RA-negative memory subsets.

The V and J genes are TRBV28 and TRBJ1-3, with D uncertain. The sequencing input was naive CD4+ T cells sorted from blood. Noted subset: CD45RA+ positively selected. This receptor was obtained from a young man in good health. The CDR3 DNA reads as TGTGCCAGCAGTTTATTAGGGTCTCAACGGAGCTCTGGAAACACCATATATTTT. As protein: CASSLLGSQRSSGNTIYF.